This T cell receptor (beta chain) was identified during a study of T cell responses to AZD1222 COVID-19 vaccine. Study-wide findings and caveats: Reportedly, close to half of spike-specific TCRs are directed against unmutated variant regions. Donors, mostly white British, included more females; clonal diversity was possibly underestimated.

TCRdb's table, derived via immunoSEQ multiplex PCR, lists solely in-frame clones and lacks some. In the table there are about 150,000 clones, 70% to 90% of which are singletons. As concerns this clone: The target antigen is unknown.

Sequenced material: peripheral blood, taken 28 days after the second AZD1222 dose. This TCR was recovered from an adult who received the AZD1222 COVID-19 vaccine.

The CDR3 region is CASSPERARGEKLFF. The CDR3 nucleotides are TGTGCCAGCAGCCCAGAGCGGGCCAGGGGGGAAAAACTGTTTTTT. This chain joins TRBV3-1 (or the pseudogene TRBV3-2) and TRBJ1-4; 7 bases match TRBD1. Trimming took 4 bases from V and 8 from J; bases not matched to a gene: 10. CDR3 length: 15 amino acids. Germline-derived CDR1 and CDR2 are LGHDT and YNNKEL (reference sequence).